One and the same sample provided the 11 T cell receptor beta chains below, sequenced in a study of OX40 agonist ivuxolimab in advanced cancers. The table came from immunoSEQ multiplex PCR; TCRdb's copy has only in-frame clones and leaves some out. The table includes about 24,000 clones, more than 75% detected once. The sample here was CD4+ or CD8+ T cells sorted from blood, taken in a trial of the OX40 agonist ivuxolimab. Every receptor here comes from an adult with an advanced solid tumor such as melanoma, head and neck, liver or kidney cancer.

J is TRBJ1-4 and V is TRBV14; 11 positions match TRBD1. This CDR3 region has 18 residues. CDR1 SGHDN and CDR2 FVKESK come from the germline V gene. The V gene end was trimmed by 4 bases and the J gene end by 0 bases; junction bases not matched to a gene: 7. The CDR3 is CASSPRQGQGATNEKLFF. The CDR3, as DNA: TGTGCCAGCAGCCCTCGACAGGGACAGGGGGCAACTAATGAAAAACTGTTTTTT.

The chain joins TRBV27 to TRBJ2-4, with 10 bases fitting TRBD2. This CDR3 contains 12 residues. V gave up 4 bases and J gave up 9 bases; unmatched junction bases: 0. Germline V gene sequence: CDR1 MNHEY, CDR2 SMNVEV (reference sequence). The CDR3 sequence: CASSSSGGIQYF. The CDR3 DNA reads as TGTGCCAGCAGTTCTAGCGGGGGCATTCAGTACTTC.

The CDR3 spells CASSLTSTSDTQYF. The CDR3 DNA reads TGTGCCAGCAGCTTAACTTCTACCTCGGATACGCAGTATTTT. The rearrangement joins TRBV7-2 to TRBJ2-3; D not resolved. Germline V CDR1 and CDR2: SGHTA, FQGNSA. Between the trimmed V and J ends, which lost 2 bases and 6 bases, there was a span of 12 bases. This CDR3 is built from 14 residues.

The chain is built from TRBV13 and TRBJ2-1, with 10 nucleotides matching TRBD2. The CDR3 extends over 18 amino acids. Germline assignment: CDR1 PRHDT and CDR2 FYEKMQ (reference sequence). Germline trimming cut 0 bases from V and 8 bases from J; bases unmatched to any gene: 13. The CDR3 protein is CASSLGLGLAVSGDEQFF. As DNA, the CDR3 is TGTGCCAGCAGCTTAGGCCTAGGACTAGCGGTTTCAGGCGATGAGCAGTTCTTC.

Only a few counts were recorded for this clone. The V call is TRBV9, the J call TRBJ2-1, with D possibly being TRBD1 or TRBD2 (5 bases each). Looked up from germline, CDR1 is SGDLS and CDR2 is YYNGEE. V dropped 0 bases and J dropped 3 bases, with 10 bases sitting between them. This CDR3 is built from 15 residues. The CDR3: CASSVGGSFYNEQFF. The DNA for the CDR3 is TGTGCCAGCAGCGTAGGGGGGAGCTTCTACAATGAGCAGTTCTTC.

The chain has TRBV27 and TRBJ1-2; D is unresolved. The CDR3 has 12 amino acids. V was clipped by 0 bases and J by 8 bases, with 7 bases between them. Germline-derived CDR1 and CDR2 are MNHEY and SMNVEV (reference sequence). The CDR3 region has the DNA TGTGCCAGCAGTTTATCAGGTCGGGGCTACACCTTC. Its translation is CASSLSGRGYTF.

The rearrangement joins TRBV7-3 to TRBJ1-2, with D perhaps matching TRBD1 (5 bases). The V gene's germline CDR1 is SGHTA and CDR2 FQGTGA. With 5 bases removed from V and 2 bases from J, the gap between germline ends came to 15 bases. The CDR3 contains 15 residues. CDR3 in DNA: TGTGCCAGCAGCCCCGGGCCAGGGAGCAACTATGGCTACACCTTC. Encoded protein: CASSPGPGSNYGYTF.

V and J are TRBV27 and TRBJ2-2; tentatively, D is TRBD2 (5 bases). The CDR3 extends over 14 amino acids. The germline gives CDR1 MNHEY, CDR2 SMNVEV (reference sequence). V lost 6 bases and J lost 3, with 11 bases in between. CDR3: CASRTGLDTGELFF. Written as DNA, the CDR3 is TGTGCCAGCAGAACCGGACTGGACACCGGGGAGCTGTTTTTT.

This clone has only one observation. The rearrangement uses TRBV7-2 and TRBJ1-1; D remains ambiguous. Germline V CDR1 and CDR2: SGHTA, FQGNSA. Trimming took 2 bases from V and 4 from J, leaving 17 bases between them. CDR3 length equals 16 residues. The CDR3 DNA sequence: TGTGCCAGCAGCTTAAGAAGAGGGAGTCGGGTCACTGAAGCTTTCTTT. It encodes CASSLRRGSRVTEAFF. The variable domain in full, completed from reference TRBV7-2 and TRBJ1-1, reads GAGVSQSPSNKVTEKGKDVELRCDPISGHTALYWYRQSLGQGLEFLIYFQGNSAPDKSGLPSDRFSAERTGGSVSTLTIQRTQQEDSAVYLCASSLRRGSRVTEAFFGQGTRLTVV.

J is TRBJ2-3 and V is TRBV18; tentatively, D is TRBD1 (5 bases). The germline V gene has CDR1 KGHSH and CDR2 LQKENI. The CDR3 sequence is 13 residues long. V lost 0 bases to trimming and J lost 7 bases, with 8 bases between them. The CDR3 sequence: CASSPPDSYTQYF. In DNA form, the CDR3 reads TGTGCCAGCTCACCACCTGACAGTTATACGCAGTATTTT.

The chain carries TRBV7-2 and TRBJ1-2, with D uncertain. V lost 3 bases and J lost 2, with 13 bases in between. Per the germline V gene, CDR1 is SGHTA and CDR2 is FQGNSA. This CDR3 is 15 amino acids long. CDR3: CASSFDTARNYGYTF. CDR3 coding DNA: TGTGCCAGCAGCTTTGATACTGCCAGAAACTATGGCTACACCTTC.